The 13 T cell receptor beta chains in this list originate from one sample, sequenced in a study of blood T cells in healthy people across ages. Next came a second PCR, run for about 7 to 12 cycles, which used a sample-barcoded 5' primer along with a J-beta primer mix. TCRdb processed the 5' RACE reads anew with MiXCR; each CDR3 protein has one entry. The sample records around 1.5 million distinct CDR3 sequences, roughly 64% being singletons. The sample was blood. The receptors shown here come from a man younger than 30 in good health.

This clonotype was counted a single time. The chain couples TRBV6-5 to TRBJ2-6; D unresolved. Trimming pared 11 bases from V and 6 bases from J, leaving 14 bases between. Germline V CDR1 and CDR2: MNHEY, SVGAGI. The CDR3 contains 13 residues. The chain's CDR3 is CAGPEAEANVLTF. The CDR3 coding sequence is TGTGCCGGGCCTGAAGCTGAGGCCAACGTCCTGACTTTC.

V usage is TRBV15 and J usage is TRBJ2-4; D could derive from TRBD1 or TRBD2 (6 bases each). The J call may be incorrect, as the DNA end agrees better with TRBJ2-5. Per germline, CDR1 LNHNV and CDR2 YYDKDF (reference sequence). CDR3 length: 15 amino acids. The CDR3 region is CATSRDGGPQETQYF. For the CDR3, the DNA is TGTGCCACCAGCAGAGATGGGGGGCCCCAAGAGACCCAGTACTTC.

This clonotype was observed once. This rearrangement joins TRBV4-1 to TRBJ2-1; 10 positions agree with TRBD1. CDR3 length: 15 residues. V was pared by 6 bases and J by 3 bases, with 5 bases of the junction left unmatched. Looked up from germline, CDR1 is MGHRA and CDR2 is YSYEKL. The CDR3 bases are TGCGCCAGCAGACTCGGGACAGGGGACTACAATGAGCAGTTCTTC. This translates into CASRLGTGDYNEQFF.

The chain combines TRBV6-1 with TRBJ2-1; 7 bases match TRBD2. The V and J ends lost 2 bases and 4 bases, in that order; junction bases with no gene match: 8. The germline CDR1 and CDR2 sequences are MNHNS and SASEGT. The CDR3 extends over 16 amino acids. The CDR3 reads CASSERSPGGYNEQFF. The CDR3 nucleotides read TGTGCCAGCAGTGAAAGATCCCCGGGGGGATACAATGAGCAGTTCTTC.

This clonotype came up once. The rearrangement links TRBV12-3 or TRBV12-4 to TRBJ1-5, with a possible D match to TRBD1 (5 bases). CDR3 length equals 13 residues. Trimming removed 7 bases from V and 5 bases from J, with 12 bases in between. CDR3 protein: CASNIRGDQPQHF. CDR3 sequence (DNA): TGTGCCAGCAATATTAGGGGAGATCAGCCCCAGCATTTT.

The chain carries TRBV14 and TRBJ2-7; no definite D call. V was cut by 1 base and J by 3 bases, with 10 bases left in between. The CDR3 is 14 residues long. CDR1 is SGHDN, CDR2 FVKESK, per germline. DNA for the CDR3: TGTGCCAGCAGCCAAGTGGGAAACATCTACGAGCAGTACTTC. It translates to CASSQVGNIYEQYF.

This clonotype was seen just once. The chain recombines TRBV10-3 with TRBJ2-3; D is perhaps TRBD1 or TRBD2 (5 bases each). Trimming cost V 0 bases and J 0 bases, with 10 bases left between them. The CDR3 sequence is 16 residues long. CDR1 ENHRY and CDR2 SYGVKD come from the germline V gene. CDR3 region: CAISESRGYSTDTQYF. CDR3 nucleotide sequence: TGTGCCATCAGTGAGTCGAGGGGTTATAGCACAGATACGCAGTATTTT.

The V and J genes are TRBV10-3 and TRBJ1-1, with 7 bases lining up with TRBD1. This CDR3 region has 16 residues. Germline V gene data show CDR1 as ENHRY and CDR2 as SYGVKD. V dropped 2 bases and J dropped 5; count of bases not matched to a gene: 11. The CDR3 nucleotides read TGTGCCATCAGTGAGAGAGGGGGCAGGGTACGTACTGAAGCTTTCTTT. Translating gives CAISERGGRVRTEAFF.

The rearrangement links TRBV7-9 to TRBJ1-5, with D possibly matching TRBD1 (6 bases). V dropped 7 bases and J dropped 6 bases, with 16 bases sitting between them. The V gene's germline CDR1 is SEHNR and CDR2 FQNEAQ (reference sequence). The CDR3 is 14 amino acids. CDR3 coding DNA: TGTGCCAGCACCCTGGGAGGGGGGAGTCAGCCCCAGCATTTT. It encodes CASTLGGGSQPQHF.

V is TRBV3-1 and J is TRBJ2-3; D remains unclear. The CDR3 length is 15 residues. The ends were cut back, 1 base at V and 0 bases at J, with 8 bases in the middle. CDR1 and CDR2 (germline): LGHDT, YNNKEL (reference sequence). CDR3 DNA: TGTGCCAGCAGCCAAGGGCCTTCTAGCACAGATACGCAGTATTTT. Protein product: CASSQGPSSTDTQYF.

Regarding this clonotype: Mismatch with germline at one junction end may stem from a read error. The rearrangement joins TRBV12-3 or TRBV12-4 to TRBJ2-3; a possible D gene is TRBD1 (7 bases). The CDR3 covers 17 residues. DNA for the CDR3: TGTGCCAGCAGTTTAGTTGGAGGGCGCTTTGGGACAGATACGCAATATTTT. It encodes CASSLVGGRFGTDTQYF.

The chain couples TRBV3-1 to TRBJ1-2, with a possible D match to TRBD1 (6 bases). The CDR3 length is 13 residues. Trimming took off 3 bases at V and 6 bases at J, with 11 bases between the two ends. The V gene's germline CDR1 is LGHDT and CDR2 YNNKEL (reference sequence). The CDR3 nucleotides are TGTGCCAGCAGCCACGGTCAGGGGAATGGCTACACCTTC. The encoded protein is CASSHGQGNGYTF.

Many counts were recorded for this clonotype. The genes are TRBV28 and TRBJ1-1, with a possible D match to TRBD1 (5 bases). The CDR3 is 12 residues long. From germline, CDR1 is MDHEN and CDR2 SYDVKM. V lost 11 bases, J lost 1 base, and 11 bases lay in between. The CDR3, as DNA: TGTGCCGTCAGGGTTTCGAACACTGAAGCTTTCTTT. This codes for CAVRVSNTEAFF. Filled out from reference TRBV28 and TRBJ1-1, the complete variable domain reads DVKVTQSSRYLVKRTGEKVFLECVQDMDHENMFWYRQDPGLGLRLIYFSYDVKMKEKGDIPEGYSVSREKKERFSLILESASTNQTSMYLCAVRVSNTEAFFGQGTRLTVV.